The sequence of this TCR beta chain was determined in a study of cytomegalovirus exposure and HLA in healthy donors. The CDR3 is 16 amino acids. Germline V gene data show CDR1 as KGHSH and CDR2 as LQKENI. The junction had 5 bases not matched to a gene; V was cut back by 1 base and J by 2 bases. Primers for the PCR totalled 60 Vbeta and 13 Jbeta. Clones were sequenced by immunoSEQ multiplex PCR, and TCRdb holds only the in-frame ones, with some missing. This sample has a few hundred thousand clones; 75% to 80% occur once, and the top ten carry about 1.8%. V and J are TRBV18 and TRBJ2-5, with 9 bases matching TRBD2. Sequencing was done on a sample of PBMCs. The receptor was isolated from a young man in good health and CMV-seronegative. The CDR3 loop is CASSPQAAGGQETQYF. The CDR3, as DNA: TGTGCCAGCTCACCACAAGCAGCGGGAGGACAAGAGACCCAGTACTTC.